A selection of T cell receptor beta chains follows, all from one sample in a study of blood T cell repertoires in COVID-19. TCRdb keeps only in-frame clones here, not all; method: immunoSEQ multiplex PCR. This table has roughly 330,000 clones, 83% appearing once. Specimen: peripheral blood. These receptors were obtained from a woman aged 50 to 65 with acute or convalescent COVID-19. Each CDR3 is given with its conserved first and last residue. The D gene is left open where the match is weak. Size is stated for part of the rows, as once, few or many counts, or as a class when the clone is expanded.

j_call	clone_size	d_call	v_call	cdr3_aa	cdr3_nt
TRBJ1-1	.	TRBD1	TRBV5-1	CASSSWDRGKTEAFF	TGCGCCAGCAGCTCCTGGGACAGGGGAAAAACTGAAGCTTTCTTT
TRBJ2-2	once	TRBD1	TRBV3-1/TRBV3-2	CASIQDREDTGELFF	TGTGCCAGCATCCAGGACAGGGAGGACACCGGGGAGCTGTTTTTT
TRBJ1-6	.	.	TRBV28	CASRGGTPLHF	TGTGCCAGCAGGGGAGGGACACCCCTCCACTTT
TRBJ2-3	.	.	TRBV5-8	CASSVIGTDTQYF	TGTGCCAGCAGCGTGATAGGCACAGATACGCAGTATTTT
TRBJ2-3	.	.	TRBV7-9	CASSRGSDTQYF	TGTGCCAGCAGCCGGGGGTCAGATACGCAGTATTTT
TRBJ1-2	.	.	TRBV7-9	CASSFGLNYGYTF	TGTGCCAGCAGCTTCGGGTTGAACTATGGCTACACCTTC
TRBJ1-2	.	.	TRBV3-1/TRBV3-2	CASSQDRWAEYGYTF	TGTGCCAGCAGCCAAGATCGCTGGGCCGAATATGGCTACACCTTC
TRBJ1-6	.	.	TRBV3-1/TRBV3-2	CASSRSRGGNSPLHF	TGTGCCAGCAGCCGGTCAAGGGGTGGGAATTCACCCCTCCACTTT
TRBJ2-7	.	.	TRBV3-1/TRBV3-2	CASSPGGSMPYEQYF	TGTGCCAGCAGCCCCGGGGGATCGATGCCCTACGAGCAGTACTTC
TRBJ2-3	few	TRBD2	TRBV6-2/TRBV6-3	CASSYGGGAADTQYF	TGTGCCAGCAGTTATGGCGGGGGGGCCGCCGATACGCAGTATTTT
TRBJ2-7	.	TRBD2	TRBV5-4	CASSLAASYEQYF	TGTGCCAGCTCACTAGCGGCCTCCTACGAGCAGTACTTC
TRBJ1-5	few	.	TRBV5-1	CASSLTGYSNQPQHF	TGCGCCAGCAGCTTAACAGGGTATAGCAATCAGCCCCAGCATTTT
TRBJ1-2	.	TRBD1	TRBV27	CASSLRTGGNYGYTF	TGTGCCAGCAGTTTGCGCACAGGGGGAAACTATGGCTACACCTTC
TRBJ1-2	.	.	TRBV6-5	CASGGGGYGYTF	TGTGCCAGCGGGGGAGGCGGCTATGGCTACACCTTC
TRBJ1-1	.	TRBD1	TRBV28	CASSEPLGQRGFGTEAFF	TGTGCCAGCAGTGAACCCTTGGGACAGCGGGGGTTTGGCACTGAAGCTTTCTTT
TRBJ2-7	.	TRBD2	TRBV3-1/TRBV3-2	CASSQGASGRGNEQYF	TGTGCCAGCAGCCAAGGGGCTAGCGGGAGAGGGAACGAGCAGTACTTC
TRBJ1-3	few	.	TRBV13	CASSLGLPEGNTIYF	TGTGCCAGCAGCTTAGGTTTGCCCGAGGGAAACACCATATATTTT
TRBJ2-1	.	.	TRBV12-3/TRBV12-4	CATTANSYNEQFF	TGTGCCACCACAGCAAACTCCTACAATGAGCAGTTCTTC